This T cell receptor beta chain emerged from a study of blood T cell repertoires in COVID-19. Across the study: Some COVID-19 samples were acute and others convalescent; all came from the United States, Italy and Spain. The cDNA or gDNA used as material had been derived from T cells, B-cell-depleted T cells, or PBMCs.

Trimming stripped 7 bases from V and 7 bases from J, with 9 bases between. CDR3 size: 11 residues. The repertoire was sequenced with immunoSEQ multiplex PCR; TCRdb's copy has only in-frame clones and lacks some. The table lists about 190,000 clones, 88% of them singletons. The gene calls are TRBV12-3 or TRBV12-4 and TRBJ2-3; D is uncertain. The sequenced sample was peripheral blood. This clonotype was sampled from a woman aged 40 to 50 who had recovered from COVID-19. The chain's CDR3 is CASNVGNTQYF. The CDR3 DNA follows: TGTGCCAGCAATGTGGGCAATACGCAGTATTTT.